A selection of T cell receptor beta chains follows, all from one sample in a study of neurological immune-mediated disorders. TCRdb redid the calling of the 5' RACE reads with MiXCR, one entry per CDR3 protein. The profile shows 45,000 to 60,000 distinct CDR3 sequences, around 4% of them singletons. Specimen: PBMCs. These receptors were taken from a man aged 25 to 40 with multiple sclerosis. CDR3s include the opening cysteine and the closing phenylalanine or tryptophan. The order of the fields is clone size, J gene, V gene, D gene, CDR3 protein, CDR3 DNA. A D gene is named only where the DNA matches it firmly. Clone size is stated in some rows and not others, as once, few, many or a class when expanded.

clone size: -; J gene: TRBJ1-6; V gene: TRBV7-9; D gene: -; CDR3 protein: CASSLTGWSSPLHF; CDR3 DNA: TGTGCCAGCAGCTTGACGGGATGGAGTTCACCCCTCCACTTT
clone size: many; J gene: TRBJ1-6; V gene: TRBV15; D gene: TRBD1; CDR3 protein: CATSRTRDRGGGGNSPLHF; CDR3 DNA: TGTGCCACCAGCAGAACCCGGGACAGAGGAGGGGGAGGCAATTCACCCCTCCACTTT
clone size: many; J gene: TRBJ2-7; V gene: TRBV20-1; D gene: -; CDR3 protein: CSARRGAGYEQYF; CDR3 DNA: TGCAGTGCTCGCCGGGGTGCGGGCTACGAGCAGTACTTC
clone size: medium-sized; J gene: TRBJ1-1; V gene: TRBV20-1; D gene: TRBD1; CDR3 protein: CSGKGQANTEAFF; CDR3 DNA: TGCAGTGGAAAAGGACAGGCGAACACTGAAGCTTTCTTT
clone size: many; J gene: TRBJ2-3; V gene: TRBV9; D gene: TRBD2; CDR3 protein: CASSVVSGTSRTDTQYF; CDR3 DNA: TGTGCCAGCAGCGTAGTATCCGGGACTAGTAGGACAGATACGCAGTATTTT
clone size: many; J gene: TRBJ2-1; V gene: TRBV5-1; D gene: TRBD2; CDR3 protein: CASTLAGVPYNEQFF; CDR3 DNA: TGCGCCAGCACGCTAGCGGGAGTCCCCTACAATGAGCAGTTCTTC
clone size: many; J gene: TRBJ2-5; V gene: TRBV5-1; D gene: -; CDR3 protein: CASSLAGQQLQETQYF; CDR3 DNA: TGCGCCAGCAGCTTGGCCGGACAACAGTTACAAGAGACCCAGTACTTC
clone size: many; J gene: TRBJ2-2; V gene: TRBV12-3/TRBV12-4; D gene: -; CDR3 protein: CASGVAGELFF; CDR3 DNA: TGTGCCAGCGGTGTCGCCGGGGAGCTGTTTTTT
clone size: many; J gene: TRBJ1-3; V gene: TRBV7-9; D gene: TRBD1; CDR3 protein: CASSINRGRRGNTIYF; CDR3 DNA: TGTGCCAGCAGCATCAACAGGGGCCGGAGGGGAAACACCATATATTTT
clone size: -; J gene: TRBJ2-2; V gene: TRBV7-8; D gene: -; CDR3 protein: CASSLEGGAGMLGELFF; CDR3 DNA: TGTGCCAGCAGCTTAGAGGGCGGGGCAGGGATGCTCGGGGAGCTGTTTTTT
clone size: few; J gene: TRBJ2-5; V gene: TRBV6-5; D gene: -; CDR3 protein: CASSYRLAPQETQYF; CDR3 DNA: TGTGCCAGCAGTTACCGGCTAGCACCTCAAGAGACCCAGTACTTC
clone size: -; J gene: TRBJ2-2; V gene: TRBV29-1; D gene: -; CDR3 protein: CSVVTWGDTGELFF; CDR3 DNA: TGCAGCGTTGTGACGTGGGGGGACACCGGGGAGCTGTTTTTT
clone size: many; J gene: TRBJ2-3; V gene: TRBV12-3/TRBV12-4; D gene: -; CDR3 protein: CASSLGSGDTQYF; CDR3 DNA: TGTGCCAGCAGTTTGGGATCCGGCGATACGCAGTATTTT
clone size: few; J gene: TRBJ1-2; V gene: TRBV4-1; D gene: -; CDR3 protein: CASSQKLGVYGYTF; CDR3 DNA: TGCGCCAGCAGCCAAAAACTGGGGGTCTATGGCTACACCTTC
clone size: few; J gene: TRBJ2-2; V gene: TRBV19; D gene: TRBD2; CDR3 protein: CAGGLANTGELFF; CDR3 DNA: TGTGCCGGGGGACTAGCGAACACCGGGGAGCTGTTTTTT
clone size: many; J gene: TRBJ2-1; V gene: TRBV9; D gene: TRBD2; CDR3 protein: CASSVTSGTYNEQFF; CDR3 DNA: TGTGCCAGCAGCGTTACTAGCGGGACCTACAATGAGCAGTTCTTC
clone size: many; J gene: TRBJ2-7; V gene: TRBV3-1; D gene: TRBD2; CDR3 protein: CASSHGLGSYEQYF; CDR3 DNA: TGTGCCAGCAGCCATGGACTAGGTTCCTACGAGCAGTACTTC
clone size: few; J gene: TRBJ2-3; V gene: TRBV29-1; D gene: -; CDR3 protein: CSTNTDTQYF; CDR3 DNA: TGCAGCACCAACACAGATACGCAGTATTTT
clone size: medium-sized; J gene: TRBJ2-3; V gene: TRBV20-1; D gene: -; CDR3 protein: CSARDLADTQYF; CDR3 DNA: TGCAGTGCTAGAGATTTAGCAGATACGCAGTATTTT
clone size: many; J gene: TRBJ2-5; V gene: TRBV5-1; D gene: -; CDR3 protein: CASSSAGAGKTQYF; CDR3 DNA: TGCGCCAGCAGCTCCGCAGGGGCAGGAAAGACCCAGTACTTC